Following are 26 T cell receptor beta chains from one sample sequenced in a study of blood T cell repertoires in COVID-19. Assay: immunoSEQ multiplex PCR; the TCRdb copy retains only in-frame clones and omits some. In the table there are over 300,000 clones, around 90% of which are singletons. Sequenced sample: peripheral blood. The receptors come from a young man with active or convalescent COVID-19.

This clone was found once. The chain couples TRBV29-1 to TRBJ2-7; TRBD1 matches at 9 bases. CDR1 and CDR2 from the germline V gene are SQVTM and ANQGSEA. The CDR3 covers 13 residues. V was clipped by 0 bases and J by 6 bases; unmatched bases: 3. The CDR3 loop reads CSVEEQGAFEQYF. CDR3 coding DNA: TGCAGCGTTGAAGAACAGGGGGCCTTCGAGCAGTACTTC.

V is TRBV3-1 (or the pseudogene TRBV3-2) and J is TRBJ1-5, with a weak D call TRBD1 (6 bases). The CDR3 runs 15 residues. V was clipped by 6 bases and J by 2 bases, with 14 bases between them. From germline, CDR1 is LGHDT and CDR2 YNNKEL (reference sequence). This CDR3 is CASSPTGWGNQPQHF. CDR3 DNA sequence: TGTGCCAGCAGTCCAACAGGGTGGGGCAATCAGCCCCAGCATTTT.

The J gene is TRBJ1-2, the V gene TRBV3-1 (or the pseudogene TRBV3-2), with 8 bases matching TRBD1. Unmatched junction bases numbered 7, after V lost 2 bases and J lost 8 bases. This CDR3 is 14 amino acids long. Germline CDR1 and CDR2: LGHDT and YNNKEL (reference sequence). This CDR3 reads CASSQQTGAGGYTF. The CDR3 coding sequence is TGTGCCAGCAGCCAACAGACAGGGGCAGGAGGCTACACCTTC.

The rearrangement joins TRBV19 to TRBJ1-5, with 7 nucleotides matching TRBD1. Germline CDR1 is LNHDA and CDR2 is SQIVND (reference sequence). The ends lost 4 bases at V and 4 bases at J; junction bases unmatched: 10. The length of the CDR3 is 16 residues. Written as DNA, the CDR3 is TGTGCCAGTAGTACGGAAGGGGGCCGGGTAAATCAGCCCCAGCATTTT. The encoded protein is CASSTEGGRVNQPQHF.

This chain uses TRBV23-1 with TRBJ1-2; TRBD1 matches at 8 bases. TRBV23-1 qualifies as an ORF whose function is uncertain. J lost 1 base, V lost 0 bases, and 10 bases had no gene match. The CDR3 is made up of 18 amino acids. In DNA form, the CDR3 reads TGCGCCAGCAGTCAATCTGAAGACAGGGGAGGGGGTAACTATGGCTACACCTTC. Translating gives CASSQSEDRGGGNYGYTF.

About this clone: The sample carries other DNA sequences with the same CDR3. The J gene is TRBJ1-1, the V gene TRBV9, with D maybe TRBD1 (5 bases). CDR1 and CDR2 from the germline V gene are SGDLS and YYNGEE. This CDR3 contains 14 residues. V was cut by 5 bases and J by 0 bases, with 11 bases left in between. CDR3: CASSLGAMNTEAFF. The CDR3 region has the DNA TGTGCCAGCAGTCTTGGGGCCATGAACACTGAAGCTTTCTTT.

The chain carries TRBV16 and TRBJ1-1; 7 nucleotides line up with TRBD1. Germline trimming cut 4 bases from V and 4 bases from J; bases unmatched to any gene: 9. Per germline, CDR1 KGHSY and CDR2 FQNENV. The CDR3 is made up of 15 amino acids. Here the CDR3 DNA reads TGTGCCAGCAGCCTGACAGGGAGCAGCGGCACTGAAGCTTTCTTT. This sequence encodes CASSLTGSSGTEAFF.

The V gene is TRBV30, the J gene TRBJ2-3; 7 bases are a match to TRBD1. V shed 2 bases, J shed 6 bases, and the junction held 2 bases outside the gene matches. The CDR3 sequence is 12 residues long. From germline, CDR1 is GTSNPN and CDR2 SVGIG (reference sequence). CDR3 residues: CAWSQQGDTQYF. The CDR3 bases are TGTGCCTGGAGTCAACAGGGGGATACGCAGTATTTT.

For the CDR3, the DNA is TGTGCCAGCAGCCTAGACAGCCTCTATAATTCACCCCTCCACTTT. This encodes CASSLDSLYNSPLHF. The chain carries TRBV5-6 and TRBJ1-6; TRBD1 is a possible D gene (5 bases). The germline gives CDR1 SGHDT, CDR2 YYEEEE. V was shortened by 4 bases and J by 3 bases, with 11 bases between the two germline ends. The CDR3 extends over 15 amino acids.

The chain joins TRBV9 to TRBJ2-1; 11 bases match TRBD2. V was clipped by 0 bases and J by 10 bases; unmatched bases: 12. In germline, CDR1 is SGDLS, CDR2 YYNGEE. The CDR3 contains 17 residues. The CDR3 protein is CASSVGMGTSGLGEQFF. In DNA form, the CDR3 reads TGTGCCAGCAGCGTAGGAATGGGGACTAGCGGCCTGGGAGAGCAGTTCTTC.

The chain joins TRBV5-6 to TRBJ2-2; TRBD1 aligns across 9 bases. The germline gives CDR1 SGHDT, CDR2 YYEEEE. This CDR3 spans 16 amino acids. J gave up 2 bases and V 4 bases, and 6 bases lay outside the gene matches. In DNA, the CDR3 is TGTGCCAGCAGCGCGGACAGGGGCCTTAACACCGGGGAGCTGTTTTTT. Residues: CASSADRGLNTGELFF.

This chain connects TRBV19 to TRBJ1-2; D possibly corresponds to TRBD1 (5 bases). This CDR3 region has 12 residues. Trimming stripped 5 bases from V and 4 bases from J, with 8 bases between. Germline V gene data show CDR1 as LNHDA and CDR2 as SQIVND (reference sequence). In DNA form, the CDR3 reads TGTGCCAGTAGTGAGACAGTCTATGGCTACACCTTC. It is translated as CASSETVYGYTF.

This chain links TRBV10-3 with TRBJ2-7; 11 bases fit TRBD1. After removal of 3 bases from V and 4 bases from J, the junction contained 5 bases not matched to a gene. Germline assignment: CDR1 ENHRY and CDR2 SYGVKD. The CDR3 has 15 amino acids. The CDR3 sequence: CAISDPGQGAYEQYF. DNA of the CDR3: TGTGCCATCAGTGACCCCGGACAGGGGGCTTACGAGCAGTACTTC.

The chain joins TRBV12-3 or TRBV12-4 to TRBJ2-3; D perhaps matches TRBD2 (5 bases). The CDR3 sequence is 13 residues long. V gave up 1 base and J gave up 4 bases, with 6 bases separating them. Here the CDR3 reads CASSLGAADTQYF. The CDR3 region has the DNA TGTGCCAGCAGTTTAGGAGCGGCAGATACGCAGTATTTT.

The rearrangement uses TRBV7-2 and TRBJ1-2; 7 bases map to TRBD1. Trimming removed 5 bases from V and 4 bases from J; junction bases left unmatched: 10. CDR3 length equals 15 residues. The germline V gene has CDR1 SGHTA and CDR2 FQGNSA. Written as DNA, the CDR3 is TGTGCCAGCAGCGAGTCGGGACAGTTATTCTATGGCTACACCTTC. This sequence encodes CASSESGQLFYGYTF.

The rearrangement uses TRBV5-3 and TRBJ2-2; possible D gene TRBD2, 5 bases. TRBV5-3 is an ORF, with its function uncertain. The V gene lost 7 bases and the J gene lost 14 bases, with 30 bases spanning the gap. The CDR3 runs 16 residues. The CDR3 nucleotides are TGTGCCAGACTTTTACGGGGTAGTACGGGTAACCGCCCTCTGTTTTTT. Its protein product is CARLLRGSTGNRPLFF.

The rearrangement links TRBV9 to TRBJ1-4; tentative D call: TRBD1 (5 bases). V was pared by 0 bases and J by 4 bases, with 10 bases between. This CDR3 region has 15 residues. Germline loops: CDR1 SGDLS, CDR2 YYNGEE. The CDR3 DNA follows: TGTGCCAGCAGCGTAGGGGGCCGAGTTAATGAAAAACTGTTTTTT. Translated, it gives CASSVGGRVNEKLFF.

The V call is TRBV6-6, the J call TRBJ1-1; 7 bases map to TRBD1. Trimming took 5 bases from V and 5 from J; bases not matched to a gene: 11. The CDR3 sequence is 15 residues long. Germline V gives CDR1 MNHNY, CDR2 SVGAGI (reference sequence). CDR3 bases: TGTGCCAGCAGTAATAACAGGGGTTCGGTGACTGAAGCTTTCTTT. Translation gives CASSNNRGSVTEAFF.

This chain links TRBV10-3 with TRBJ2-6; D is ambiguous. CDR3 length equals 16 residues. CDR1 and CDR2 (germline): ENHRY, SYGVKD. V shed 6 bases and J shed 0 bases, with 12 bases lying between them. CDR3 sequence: CAISSPSGSGANVLTF. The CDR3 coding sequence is TGTGCCATCAGCTCCCCCTCCGGCTCTGGGGCCAACGTCCTGACTTTC.

CDR3 sequence (DNA): TGTGCCAGCAGCGGACAGGGTTGGGATCAGCCCCAGCATTTT. Amino acids: CASSGQGWDQPQHF. This rearrangement joins TRBV21-1 to TRBJ1-5; the listed D gene, TRBD1, was not tested against the DNA. TRBV21-1 corresponds to a pseudogene. The CDR3 consists of 14 residues.

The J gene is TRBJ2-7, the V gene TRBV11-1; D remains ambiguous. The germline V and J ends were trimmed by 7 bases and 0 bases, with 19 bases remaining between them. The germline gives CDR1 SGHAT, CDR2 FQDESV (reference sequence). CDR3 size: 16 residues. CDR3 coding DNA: TGTGCCAGCATAAATAAAAGTCCCTCTAACTCCTACGAGCAGTACTTC. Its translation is CASINKSPSNSYEQYF.

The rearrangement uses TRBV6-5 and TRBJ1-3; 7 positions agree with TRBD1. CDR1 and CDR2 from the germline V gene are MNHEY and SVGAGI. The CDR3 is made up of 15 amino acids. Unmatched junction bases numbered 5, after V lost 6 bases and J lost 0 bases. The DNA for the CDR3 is TGTGCCAGCAGCGGGGACAGATACTCTGGAAACACCATATATTTT. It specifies CASSGDRYSGNTIYF.

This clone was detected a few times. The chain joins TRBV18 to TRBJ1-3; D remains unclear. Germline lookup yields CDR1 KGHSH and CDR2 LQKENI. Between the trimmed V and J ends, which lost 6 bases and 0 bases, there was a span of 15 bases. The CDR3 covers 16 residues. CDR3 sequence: CASSQALQSSGNTIYF. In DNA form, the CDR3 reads TGTGCCAGCTCGCAGGCGCTTCAAAGCTCTGGAAACACCATATATTTT.

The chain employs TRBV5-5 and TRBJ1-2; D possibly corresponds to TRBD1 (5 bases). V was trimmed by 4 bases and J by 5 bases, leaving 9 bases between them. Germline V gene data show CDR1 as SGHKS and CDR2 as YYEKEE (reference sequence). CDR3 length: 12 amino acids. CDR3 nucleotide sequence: TGTGCCAGCAGCCTAGGGGATTATGGCTACACCTTC. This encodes CASSLGDYGYTF.

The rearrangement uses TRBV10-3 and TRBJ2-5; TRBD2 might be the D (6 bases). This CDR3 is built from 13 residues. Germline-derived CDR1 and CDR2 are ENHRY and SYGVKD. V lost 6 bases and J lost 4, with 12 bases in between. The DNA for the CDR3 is TGTGCCATCAGAGCCCGGGAGACAGAGACCCAGTACTTC. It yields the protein CAIRARETETQYF.

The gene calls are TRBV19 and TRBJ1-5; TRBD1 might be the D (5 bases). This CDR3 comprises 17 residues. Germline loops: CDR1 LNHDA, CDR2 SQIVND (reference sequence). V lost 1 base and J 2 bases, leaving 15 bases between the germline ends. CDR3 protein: CASSIGPGFLGNQPQHF. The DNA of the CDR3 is TGTGCCAGTAGTATAGGGCCAGGGTTTTTGGGCAATCAGCCCCAGCATTTT.